Reported below is one TCR beta chain. The sample is drawn from a study of blood T cell repertoires in COVID-19. Study-level information: Samples representing acute and convalescent COVID-19 were sourced from the United States, Italy and Spain. From T cells, B-cell-depleted T cells, or PBMCs came the material, which was cDNA or gDNA.

Germline CDR1 is SGHAT and CDR2 is FQNNGV. The ends lost 7 bases at V and 1 base at J; junction bases unmatched: 6. The CDR3 covers 16 residues. Original processing methods: Scientists estimated how many nucleated cells there were by amplifying reference gene primers. Here immunoSEQ multiplex PCR was the method, and the copy in TCRdb shows in-frame clones only, minus some. The V and J calls and clone size were taken over from that table, and D and trimming were inferred from the DNA. This table holds under 450,000 clones, roughly four fifths found once. Source material: peripheral blood. The chain combines TRBV11-2 with TRBJ2-1; 11 nucleotides match TRBD2. The TCR sequence derives from a human donor with acute or convalescent COVID-19. The donor label of this sample is uncertain. CDR3 residues: CASINLAGGSYNEQFF. CDR3 coding DNA: TGTGCCAGCATAAACCTAGCGGGAGGTTCCTACAATGAGCAGTTCTTC.